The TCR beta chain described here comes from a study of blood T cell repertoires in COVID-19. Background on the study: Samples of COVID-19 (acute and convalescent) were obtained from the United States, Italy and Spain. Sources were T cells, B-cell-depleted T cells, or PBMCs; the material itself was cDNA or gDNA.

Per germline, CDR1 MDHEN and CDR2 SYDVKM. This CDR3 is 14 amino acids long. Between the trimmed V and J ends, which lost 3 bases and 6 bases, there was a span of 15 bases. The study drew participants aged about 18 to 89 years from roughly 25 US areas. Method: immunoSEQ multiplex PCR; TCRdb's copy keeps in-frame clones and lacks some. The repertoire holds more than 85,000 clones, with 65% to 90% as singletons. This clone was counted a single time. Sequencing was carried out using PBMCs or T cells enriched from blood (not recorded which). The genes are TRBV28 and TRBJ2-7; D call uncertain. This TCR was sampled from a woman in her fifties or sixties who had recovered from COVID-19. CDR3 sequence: CASSLNYTPSEQYF. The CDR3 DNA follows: TGTGCCAGCAGTTTGAACTACACCCCCTCCGAGCAGTACTTC.